These T cell receptor beta chains were read from a single sample in a study of shared clonotypes between healthy human individuals. Sequencing used immunoSEQ multiplex PCR; TCRdb keeps in-frame clones, though not all of them. The sample shows roughly 300,000 clones, roughly 84% of them seen only once. Sequencing input: memory CD8+ T cells sorted from blood. These receptor sequences come from a man in his late teens or twenties in good health. CDR3s leave out the opening cysteine and the closing phenylalanine or tryptophan. Clone size, where shown, is once, few, many, or a class for clones that have expanded.

size: NA
J: TRBJ2-7
V: TRBV7-2
CDR3: ASSKNDEQY

size: NA
J: TRBJ1-4
V: TRBV15
CDR3: ATSRVYRGRNEKLF

size: NA
J: TRBJ1-6
V: TRBV6-1
CDR3: ASSEDGDSQAPYNSPLH

size: NA
J: TRBJ1-1
V: TRBV7-9
CDR3: ASSLGEEAF

size: many
J: TRBJ2-1
V: TRBV29-1
CDR3: SAVQAGRDNEQF

size: NA
J: TRBJ2-7
V: TRBV7-6
CDR3: ASSLEARDYEQY

size: NA
J: TRBJ2-5
V: TRBV7-3
CDR3: ASSQVARDRGSEMETQY

size: NA
J: TRBJ2-1
V: TRBV10-3
CDR3: AISEGWEGSTAYNEQF

size: NA
J: TRBJ2-3
V: TRBV29-1
CDR3: SVGATGISRADTQY

size: once
J: TRBJ2-7
V: TRBV15
CDR3: ATSPRLDISYEQY

size: once
J: TRBJ1-4
V: TRBV6-6
CDR3: ASSYWTGGGDEKLF

size: NA
J: TRBJ2-7
V: TRBV4-1
CDR3: ASSQVPRDYEQY

size: NA
J: TRBJ2-7
V: TRBV5-1
CDR3: ASSLVSQGESQEQY

size: NA
J: TRBJ2-7
V: TRBV4-1
CDR3: ASSQDRGPYEQY

size: NA
J: TRBJ2-7
V: TRBV28
CDR3: ATAGQGYYEQY

size: NA
J: TRBJ2-7
V: TRBV13
CDR3: ASSLGLQDKS

size: NA
J: TRBJ2-3
V: TRBV5-1
CDR3: ASSKLAGGSTDTQY

size: NA
J: TRBJ1-2
V: TRBV4-2
CDR3: ASSQEIGTPLYGYT

size: few
J: TRBJ2-2
V: TRBV19
CDR3: ATRPNTGELF

size: once
J: TRBJ1-1
V: TRBV5-1
CDR3: ASSLAGNTEAF

size: NA
J: TRBJ2-5
V: TRBV13
CDR3: ASSPRTSGRETQY

size: NA
J: TRBJ2-3
V: TRBV30
CDR3: ASGLAGPGDTQY

size: NA
J: TRBJ2-7
V: TRBV5-4
CDR3: ASSPGLDGSYEQY

size: NA
J: TRBJ2-1
V: TRBV9
CDR3: ASSVDQSSYNEQF

size: once
J: TRBJ2-1
V: TRBV9
CDR3: ASSGLSGRADNEQF

size: NA
J: TRBJ1-5
V: TRBV6-1
CDR3: ASSEVGGYSNQPQH

size: few
J: TRBJ1-2
V: TRBV7-2
CDR3: ASSPFGRDFYGYT

size: NA
J: TRBJ2-7
V: TRBV5-6
CDR3: ASSPKDSYEQY

size: NA
J: TRBJ1-5
V: TRBV6-1
CDR3: ASRPLKSNQPQH

size: NA
J: TRBJ2-1
V: TRBV7-9
CDR3: ASSAEGQGVYNEQF

size: NA
J: TRBJ2-7
V: TRBV6-1
CDR3: ASSEMGEQY

size: once
J: TRBJ2-7
V: TRBV7-9
CDR3: ASSLARSSYEQY

size: NA
J: TRBJ2-1
V: TRBV6-5
CDR3: ASSLDSANEQF

size: once
J: TRBJ2-7
V: TRBV6-1
CDR3: ASSEGDGYPYEQY

size: NA
J: TRBJ2-1
V: TRBV9
CDR3: ASSPDGTSPDEQF

size: once
J: TRBJ1-2
V: TRBV9
CDR3: ASSGSGGYGYT

size: NA
J: TRBJ1-4
V: TRBV7-9
CDR3: ASSLVGNRGNEKLF

size: NA
J: TRBJ1-1
V: TRBV11-2
CDR3: ASSLWTDLISNTEAF

size: NA
J: TRBJ2-3
V: TRBV6-5
CDR3: ASSYVSTDTQY

size: NA
J: TRBJ2-1
V: TRBV7-8
CDR3: ASRPAYNEQF

size: NA
J: TRBJ2-2
V: TRBV6-5
CDR3: ASSYSSSGLTGELF

size: NA
J: TRBJ1-4
V: TRBV6-1
CDR3: ASEPWQENEKLF

size: NA
J: TRBJ2-1
V: TRBV6-5
CDR3: ASRTQGPSVEQF

size: NA
J: TRBJ2-3
V: TRBV7-6
CDR3: ASSTSAGSTDTQY

size: NA
J: TRBJ1-4
V: TRBV5-1
CDR3: ASSFYQQGVNEKLF

size: NA
J: TRBJ2-7
V: TRBV7-9
CDR3: ASGREGAYEQY

size: NA
J: TRBJ1-5
V: TRBV4-1
CDR3: ASSQEGTGGNNQPQH